This T cell receptor (beta chain) was sequenced for a study of cytomegalovirus exposure and HLA in healthy donors (dated by TCRdb to about 2017). With respect to the entire study: According to a later analysis, one platform produced both the roughly 130 validation repertoires and the roughly 650 repertoires of the first cohort. To predict cytomegalovirus infection status, the study brought together high-throughput TCR immunosequencing, statistical association of individual TCRs with disease status, and machine learning. In addition to the first cohort of 666 subjects, a separate validation cohort of approximately 110 different subjects was used. The study aimed to test whether cataloging public T cell receptors could reveal signatures of past pathogen exposure.

On the study overall, not on this receptor specifically: In vitro tests confirmed that three of the cytomegalovirus-associated TCR beta chains recognize cytomegalovirus antigens. Most TCR sequences were observed very rarely across donors, whereas some public TCRs were present in many individuals. The validation cohort had no HLA typing available for a later analysis, so co-occurrence within that cohort was assessed over all 120 repertoires. It was suggested by the authors that the approach could potentially be generalized to other disease states and immunological phenotypes. The study listed 150 to 200 TCR beta chains as associated with cytomegalovirus. A later analysis found that TCRs clustered in the first cohort also tended to co-occur in the roughly 110 validation repertoires, with 94% of cluster scores above 0. The classifier was reported to diagnose cytomegalovirus status with high specificity and sensitivity in both the original and validation cohorts.

Donors formed part of the validation cohort, which comprised fewer than 150 subjects and was distinct from the first cohort of 666 subjects. On this clone: There is no known antigen for this receptor. One base away there is no much larger clone; base qualities are not given.

Library prep was done by the immunoSEQ multiplex PCR assay. The study's own analysis went as follows. A statistical classification framework was built to diagnose cytomegalovirus status from the catalog of TCR beta chain sequences. Sourced from immuneACCESS, this table was stored by TCRdb with only in-frame sequences that have V and J called. A share of the clones is absent; for the studies checked, an unresolved V gene accounts for under half, and the remainder has no known explanation. D and trimming were read from the DNA, whereas the V and J calls and clone size are those reported in that table. The sample table shows roughly 250,000 clones, and 85% to 90% are seen once. Clones ranked in the top ten supply 0.35% to 0.4% of the sample. CDR3 length: 17 amino acids, cysteine to phenylalanine. The CDR3 DNA has 51 bases and is translated from base 1. As encoded in the germline V gene, CDR1 is SGHAT while CDR2 is FQNNGV. V sheds 0 bases and J sheds 3 bases, leaving 18 bases between their ends.

This sequence uses TRBV11-2 and TRBJ2-7; TRBD2 is a weak D gene call, 5 bases matching. The sample taken for sequencing was PBMCs. The clonotype was recovered from a woman under 30 in good health and CMV-seronegative. The CDR3 sequence is CASSLDLRAGPLYEQYF. The nucleotide sequence is given as TGTGCCAGCAGCTTAGATCTGCGGGCAGGCCCCCTCTACGAGCAGTACTTC.